Listed here are 22 T cell receptor beta chains from one sample, sequenced in a study of blood T cells in healthy people across ages. Alongside a J-beta primer mix, a sample-barcoded 5' primer served in a second PCR lasting about 7 to 12 cycles. TCRdb re-analysed the 5' RACE reads in MiXCR, keeping a single row per CDR3 protein. The sample lists fewer than 600,000 distinct CDR3 sequences; approximately 26% were seen once. These data are also associated with another study on T cells of mothers and their children.

The sample comprised blood. These receptors were collected from a boy aged 2 to 9 in good health.

The V call is TRBV27, the J call TRBJ2-5; unclear D gene. V lost 1 base and J lost 2, with 8 bases in between. In germline, CDR1 is MNHEY, CDR2 SMNVEV (reference sequence). The CDR3 contains 14 residues. CDR3 coding DNA: TGTGCCAGCAGTTTATTTTATGGTCAAGAGACCCAGTACTTC. It yields the protein CASSLFYGQETQYF.

This clonotype was found a few times. The chain combines TRBV7-9 with TRBJ1-1; D unresolved. Germline loops: CDR1 SEHNR, CDR2 FQNEAQ (reference sequence). Trimming shortened V by 1 base and J by 0 bases, and 12 bases separated the two germline ends. This CDR3 spans 16 amino acids. The CDR3 DNA sequence: TGTGCCAGCAGCTTAGTGCGGCCCTCCATGAACACTGAAGCTTTCTTT. The encoded protein is CASSLVRPSMNTEAFF.

The chain is built from TRBV6-5 and TRBJ2-3; possible D gene TRBD2, 5 bases. Per the germline V gene, CDR1 is MNHEY and CDR2 is SVGAGI. The length of the CDR3 is 17 residues. The V end lost 1 base, the J end lost 1 base, and 15 bases lay between the germline ends. The CDR3 spells CASSYYRGQGGTDTQYF. The CDR3 DNA follows: TGTGCCAGCAGTTACTATCGGGGTCAAGGAGGCACAGATACGCAGTATTTT.

This clonotype was detected only a few times. A read error is possible here, since a much larger clone lies one base away. The J gene is TRBJ2-1, the V gene TRBV12-3 or TRBV12-4; 14 bases are shared with TRBD2. J lost 6 bases, V lost 5 bases, and 3 bases had no gene match. The CDR3 has 15 residues. The CDR3 loop is CASSETSGGANEQFF. For the CDR3, the DNA is TGTGCCAGCAGTGAGACTAGCGGGGGGGCCAATGAGCAGTTCTTC.

The J gene is TRBJ2-5, the V gene TRBV7-2, with 13 bases that match TRBD2. The J call may not be correct, given that the DNA end is closer to TRBJ2-7. Germline V gene lookup returns CDR1 SGHTA and CDR2 FQGNSA. CDR3 length equals 18 residues. CDR3 bases: TGTGCCAGCAGCCCCGTAGGGACTAGCGGGGTCAGCTCCTACGAGCAGTACTTC. This translates into CASSPVGTSGVSSYEQYF.

V usage is TRBV6-6 and J usage is TRBJ2-1, with 8 bases fitting TRBD1. The CDR3 consists of 14 residues. From germline, CDR1 is MNHNY and CDR2 SVGAGI (reference sequence). V lost 8 bases, J lost 1 base, and 4 bases stayed unmatched. This CDR3 reads CASCGTGSYNEQFF. CDR3 nucleotide sequence: TGTGCCAGCTGTGGGACAGGTTCCTACAATGAGCAGTTCTTC.

This clonotype has a handful of counts. CDR3 bases: TGTGCCAGCAGTTTTAGGACTGAGAACTATGGCTACACCTTC. This gives the protein CASSFRTENYGYTF. The chain couples TRBV7-2 to TRBJ1-2; D remains unclear. Trimming pared 6 bases from V and 2 bases from J, leaving 13 bases between. CDR3 size: 14 residues. Germline loops: CDR1 SGHTA, CDR2 FQGNSA.

The genes are TRBV10-3 and TRBJ1-1; a possible D gene is TRBD1 (5 bases). This CDR3 region has 15 residues. V was pared by 2 bases and J by 4 bases, with 14 bases between. Looked up from germline, CDR1 is ENHRY and CDR2 is SYGVKD. CDR3 amino acids: CAISEKPPGGTEAFF. DNA of the CDR3: TGTGCCATCAGTGAGAAACCCCCCGGGGGCACTGAAGCTTTCTTT.

This clonotype has a count of ten or more. The chain links TRBV27 to TRBJ2-7; D not resolved. The CDR3 runs to 16 residues. Germline CDR1 MNHEY, CDR2 SMNVEV (reference sequence). V lost 6 bases to trimming and J lost 4 bases, with 22 bases between them. CDR3 coding DNA: TGTGCCAGCAGCCCCCTCTCGACGACCTTTTTTTACGAGCAGTACTTC. Translated: CASSPLSTTFFYEQYF.

This clonotype showed up just a few times. The gene calls are TRBV12-3 or TRBV12-4 and TRBJ2-7; 8 nucleotides align to TRBD1. CDR3 length: 14 residues. The trim removed 6 bases at V and 5 bases at J, leaving 9 bases unmatched. The CDR3 DNA is TGTGCCAGCAGGGGGACAGGCTTAATAGACGAGCAGTACTTC. Protein: CASRGTGLIDEQYF.

The rearrangement joins TRBV7-2 to TRBJ1-2, with no clear D. Germline CDR1 and CDR2: SGHTA and FQGNSA. This CDR3 has 13 amino acids. The V gene lost 1 base and the J gene lost 4 bases, with 7 bases spanning the gap. DNA for the CDR3: TGTGCCAGCAGCTTAGAATACCTCTATGGCTACACCTTC. This encodes CASSLEYLYGYTF.

This clonotype was counted at least ten times. The rearrangement joins TRBV12-3 or TRBV12-4 to TRBJ2-5; maybe TRBD2 (7 bases). V lost 3 bases to trimming and J lost 4 bases, with 12 bases between them. CDR3 length equals 14 residues. DNA for the CDR3: TGTGCCAGCAGTTTCTCGGGGGGCGGAGAGACCCAGTACTTC. It yields the protein CASSFSGGGETQYF.

This clonotype was observed a handful of times. The chain joins TRBV2 to TRBJ2-5; tentatively, D is TRBD2 (5 bases). V lost 7 bases to trimming and J lost 5 bases, with 14 bases between them. The CDR3 is made up of 13 amino acids. Germline CDR1 SNHLY, CDR2 FYNNEI. The CDR3 reads CASNERVQETQYF. The CDR3 DNA reads as TGTGCCAGCAACGAGAGGGTCCAGGAGACCCAGTACTTC.

The chain joins TRBV12-3 or TRBV12-4 to TRBJ2-1; D unresolved. The CDR3 loop spans 12 amino acids. The germline V and J ends were trimmed by 6 bases and 3 bases, with 6 bases remaining between them. DNA of the CDR3: TGTGCCAGCAGGCTGGGCTACAATGAGCAGTTCTTC. Translating gives CASRLGYNEQFF.

This clonotype turned up a few times. The chain joins TRBV29-1 to TRBJ2-2; a weak D match, TRBD1 (5 bases). Germline V gene lookup returns CDR1 SQVTM and CDR2 ANQGSEA. The CDR3 runs to 18 residues. Trimming stripped 4 bases from V and 0 bases from J, with 21 bases between. The CDR3 nucleotides are TGCAGCGTTGCCCAAGGGGAAGTTGGGGTCGCGAACACCGGGGAGCTGTTTTTT. Translated: CSVAQGEVGVANTGELFF.

V gene TRBV5-1 combines with J gene TRBJ2-5, with 7 bases aligning to TRBD2. The J call may be in error: the DNA end matches TRBJ2-1 better. This CDR3 comprises 14 residues. Per germline, CDR1 SGHRS and CDR2 YFSETQ. Here the CDR3 DNA reads TGCGCCAGCAGCGGGGGGGTTGCCTACAATGAGCAGTTCTTC. This codes for CASSGGVAYNEQFF.

The chain recombines TRBV5-1 with TRBJ2-5; no definite D call. The DNA end favors TRBJ2-7, so the J call may be wrong. CDR3 length: 15 residues. Per germline, CDR1 SGHRS and CDR2 YFSETQ. DNA of the CDR3: TGCGCCAGCAGCTTGTTCGCGTTGACGAAAAGCGAGCAGTACTTC. It specifies CASSLFALTKSEQYF.

The genes are TRBV2 and TRBJ2-1; 7 bases fit TRBD1. Germline lookup yields CDR1 SNHLY and CDR2 FYNNEI. The V segment lost 1 base and the J segment 4 bases; nucleotides outside the gene matches: 4. CDR3 length equals 15 residues. The CDR3 DNA is TGTGCCAGCAGTGAAGGGCAGGGGGATTACAATGAGCAGTTCTTC. Translated, it gives CASSEGQGDYNEQFF. Full variable domain (missing parts from reference TRBV2 and TRBJ2-1): EPEVTQTPSHQVTQMGQEVILRCVPISNHLYFYWYRQILGQKVEFLVSFYNNEISEKSEIFDDQFSVERPDGSNFTLKIRSTKLEDSAMYFCASSEGQGDYNEQFFGPGTRLTVL.

The sample holds a few counts of this clonotype. The chain joins TRBV6-5 to TRBJ2-5; D remains unclear. The DNA end is more similar to TRBJ2-7, so the J call may be wrong. The germline gives CDR1 MNHEY, CDR2 SVGAGI. CDR3 size: 13 residues. The CDR3 protein is CASSRTANYEQYF. The CDR3 DNA follows: TGTGCCAGCAGTCGCACAGCCAACTACGAGCAGTACTTC.

This clonotype has more than one count but fewer than ten. V gene TRBV6-5 combines with J gene TRBJ2-3, with TRBD2 matching 7 bases. This CDR3 spans 15 amino acids. Trimming removed 5 bases from V and 5 bases from J; junction bases left unmatched: 10. Germline CDR1 MNHEY, CDR2 SVGAGI. CDR3 amino acids: CASSPSVPSGDTQYF. In DNA form, the CDR3 reads TGTGCCAGCAGTCCTAGCGTGCCTAGCGGAGATACGCAGTATTTT.

The chain uses TRBV15 and TRBJ2-3; 9 positions agree with TRBD2. CDR3 size: 17 residues. The V and J ends lost 1 base and 2 bases, in that order; junction bases with no gene match: 7. The germline V gene has CDR1 LNHNV and CDR2 YYDKDF (reference sequence). CDR3 bases: TGTGCCACCAGCAGAGGGCCGGGACTAGCCGTCACAGATACGCAGTATTTT. Its translation is CATSRGPGLAVTDTQYF.

Note on this clonotype: At one boundary the junction diverges from the germline segment, which might be a read error. The chain employs TRBV12-5 and TRBJ2-1; 7 nucleotides agree with TRBD2. The CDR3 spans 13 residues. Germline CDR1 is LGHNT and CDR2 is FRNRAP. CDR3 DNA: TGTGCTAGTGGTTTGGGCACCCCGGCGGGGGTCAGGTTC. Translation gives CASGLGTPAGVRF.